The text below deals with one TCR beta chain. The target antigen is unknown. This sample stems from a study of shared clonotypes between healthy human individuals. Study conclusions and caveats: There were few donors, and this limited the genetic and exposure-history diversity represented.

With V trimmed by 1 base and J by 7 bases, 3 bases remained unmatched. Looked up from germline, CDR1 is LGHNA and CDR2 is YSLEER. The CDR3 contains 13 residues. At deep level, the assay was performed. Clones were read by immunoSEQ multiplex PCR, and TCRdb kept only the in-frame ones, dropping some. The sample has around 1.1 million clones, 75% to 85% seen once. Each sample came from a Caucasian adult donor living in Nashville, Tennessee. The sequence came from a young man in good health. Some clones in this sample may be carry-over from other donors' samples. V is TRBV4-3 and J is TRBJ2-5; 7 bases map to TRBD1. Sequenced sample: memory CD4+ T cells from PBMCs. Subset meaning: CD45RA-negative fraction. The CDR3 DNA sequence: TGCGCCAGCAGCCAAGGAGCAGGGGGGACCCAGTACTTC. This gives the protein CASSQGAGGTQYF.